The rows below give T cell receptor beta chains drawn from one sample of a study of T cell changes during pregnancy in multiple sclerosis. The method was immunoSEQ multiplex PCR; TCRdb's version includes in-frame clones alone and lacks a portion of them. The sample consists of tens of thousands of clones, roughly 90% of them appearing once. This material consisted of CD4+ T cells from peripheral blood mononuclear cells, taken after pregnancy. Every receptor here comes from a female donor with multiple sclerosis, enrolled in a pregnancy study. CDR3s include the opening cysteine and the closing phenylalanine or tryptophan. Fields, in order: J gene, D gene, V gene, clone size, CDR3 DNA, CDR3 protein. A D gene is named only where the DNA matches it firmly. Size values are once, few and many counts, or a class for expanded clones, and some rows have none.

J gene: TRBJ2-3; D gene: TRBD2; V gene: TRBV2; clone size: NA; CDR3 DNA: TGTGCCAGCAGTGTAACTAGCGGGGTGGATACGCAGTATTTT; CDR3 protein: CASSVTSGVDTQYF
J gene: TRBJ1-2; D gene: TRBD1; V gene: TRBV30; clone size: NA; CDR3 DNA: TGTGCCTGGAGTGTAAGGACAGGTAAGAAACGGGGCTATGGCTACACCTTC; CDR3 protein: CAWSVRTGKKRGYGYTF
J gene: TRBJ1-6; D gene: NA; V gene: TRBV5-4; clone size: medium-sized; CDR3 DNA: TGTGCCAGCAGCTTAGCAGGGCCGCCTTCACCCCTCCACTTT; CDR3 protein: CASSLAGPPSPLHF
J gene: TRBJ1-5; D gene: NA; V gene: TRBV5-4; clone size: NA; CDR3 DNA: TGTGCCAGCAGCTTGGCTCGGCGAGGAGGTCAGCCCCAGCATTTT; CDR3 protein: CASSLARRGGQPQHF
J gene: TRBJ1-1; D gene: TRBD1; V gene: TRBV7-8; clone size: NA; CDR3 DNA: TGTGCCAGCAGCTTAGACAGGGGAGGAGCTTTCTTT; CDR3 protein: CASSLDRGGAFF
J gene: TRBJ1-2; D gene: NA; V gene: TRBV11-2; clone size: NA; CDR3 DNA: TGTGCCAGCAGCTCCAACAGGGATTGGGGCTACACCTTC; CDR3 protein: CASSSNRDWGYTF
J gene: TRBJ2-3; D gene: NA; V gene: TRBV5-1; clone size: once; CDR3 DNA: TGCGCCAGCAGCTCCGCAGCGGGCACAGATACGCAGTATTTT; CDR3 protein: CASSSAAGTDTQYF
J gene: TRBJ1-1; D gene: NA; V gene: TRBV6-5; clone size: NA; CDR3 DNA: TGTGCCAGCAGCCAAAATACCGGGGGGATCACTGAAGCTTTCTTT; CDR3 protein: CASSQNTGGITEAFF
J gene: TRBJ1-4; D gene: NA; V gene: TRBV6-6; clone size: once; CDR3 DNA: TGTGCCAGCAGTTACTCAGAACTTAATGAAAAACTGTTTTTT; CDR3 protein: CASSYSELNEKLFF
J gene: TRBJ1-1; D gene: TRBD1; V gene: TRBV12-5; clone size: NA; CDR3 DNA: TGTGCTAGTGGTTTGGGGGACAGTAAGGCTAAAGCTTTCTTT; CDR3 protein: CASGLGDSKAKAFF
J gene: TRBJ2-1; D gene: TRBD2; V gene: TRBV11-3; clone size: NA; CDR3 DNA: TGTGCCAGCAGCAAGACTAGCGGGGGGGCCCCCCCCTACAATGAGCAGTTCTTC; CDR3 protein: CASSKTSGGAPPYNEQFF
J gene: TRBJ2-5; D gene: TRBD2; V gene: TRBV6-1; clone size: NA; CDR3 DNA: TGTGCCAGCAGAGAAGGACTAGCGGGGGGGCCAGAGACCCAGTACTTC; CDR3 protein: CASREGLAGGPETQYF
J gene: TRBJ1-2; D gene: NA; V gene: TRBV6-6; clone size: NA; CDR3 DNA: TGTGCCAGCTCTCAAACGGAGGGGACCCTCAACGTTACCTTC; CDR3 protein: CASSQTEGTLNVTF
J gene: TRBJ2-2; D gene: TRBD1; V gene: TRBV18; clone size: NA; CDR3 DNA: TGTGCCAGCTCACTTGGACAGGGGGTAACCACCGGGGAGCTGTTTTTT; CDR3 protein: CASSLGQGVTTGELFF
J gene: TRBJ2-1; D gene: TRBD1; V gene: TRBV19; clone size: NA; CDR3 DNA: TGTGCCAGTAGTACGGCATCGGGACAGGGGCGCAATGAGCAGTTCTTC; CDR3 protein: CASSTASGQGRNEQFF
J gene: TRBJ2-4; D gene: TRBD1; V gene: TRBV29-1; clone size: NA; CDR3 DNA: TGCAGCGTTCGGCAGGGGGCTAACCTAGCCAAAAACATTCAGTACTTC; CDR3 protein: CSVRQGANLAKNIQYF
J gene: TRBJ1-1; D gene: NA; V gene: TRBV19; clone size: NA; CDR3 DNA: TGTGCCAGTAGTAGCGGCAGGGCCACTGAAGCTTTCTTT; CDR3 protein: CASSSGRATEAFF
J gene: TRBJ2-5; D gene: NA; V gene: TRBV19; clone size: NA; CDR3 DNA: TGTGCCAGTAGTATTGGGGGGGGGCTCCTGTCGGAGACCCAGTACTTC; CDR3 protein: CASSIGGGLLSETQYF
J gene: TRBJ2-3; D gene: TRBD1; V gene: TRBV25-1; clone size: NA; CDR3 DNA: TGTGCCAGCAGTGCCCTGAAGGGGGCCGAAGATACGCAGTATTTT; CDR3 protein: CASSALKGAEDTQYF
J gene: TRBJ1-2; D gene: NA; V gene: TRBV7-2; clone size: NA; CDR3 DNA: TGTGCCAGCAGCTTAGAGGGGTCTGGCTATGGCTACACCTTC; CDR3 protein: CASSLEGSGYGYTF
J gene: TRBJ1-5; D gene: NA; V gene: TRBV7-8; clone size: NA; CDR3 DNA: TGTGCCAGCAGCCCGCGACAAAACCCGGGCAATCAGCCCCAGCATTTT; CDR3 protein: CASSPRQNPGNQPQHF
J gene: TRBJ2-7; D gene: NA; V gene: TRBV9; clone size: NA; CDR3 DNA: TGTGCCAGCAGCGTAGACAGTTCCTACGAGCAGTACTTC; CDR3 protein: CASSVDSSYEQYF
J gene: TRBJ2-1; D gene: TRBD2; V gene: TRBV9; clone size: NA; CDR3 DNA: TGTGCCAGCAGCGTAGATCTGGGGCGGGGGGGCTACAATGAGCAGTTCTTC; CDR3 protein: CASSVDLGRGGYNEQFF
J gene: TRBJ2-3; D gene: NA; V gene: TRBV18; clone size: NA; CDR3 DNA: TGTGCCAGCTCACCACCGGGCAGACTAAGATTGGCCACAGATACGCAGTATTTT; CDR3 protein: CASSPPGRLRLATDTQYF
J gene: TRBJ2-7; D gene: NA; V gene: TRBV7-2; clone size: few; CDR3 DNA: TGTGCCAGCACCCCGAGCTCCTACGAGCAGTACTTC; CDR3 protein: CASTPSSYEQYF
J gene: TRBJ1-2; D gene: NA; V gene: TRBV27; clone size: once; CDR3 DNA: TGTGCCAGCAGTTTAAGGGCAGGGCAACGTGGCTACACCTTC; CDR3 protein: CASSLRAGQRGYTF
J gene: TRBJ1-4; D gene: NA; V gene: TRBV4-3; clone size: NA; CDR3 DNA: TGCGCCAGCAGCCAAGATTCCCCCTCGGCAACTAATGAAAAACTGTTTTTT; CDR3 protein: CASSQDSPSATNEKLFF
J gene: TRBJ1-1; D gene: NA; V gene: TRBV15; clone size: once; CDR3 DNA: TGTGCCACCAGCAGAGACCTACAGGTAAACACTGAAGCTTTCTTT; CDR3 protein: CATSRDLQVNTEAFF
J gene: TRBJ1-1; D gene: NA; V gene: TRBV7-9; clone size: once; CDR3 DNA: TGTGCCAGCAGCTTAGGTGACAGATTGAACACTGAAGCTTTCTTT; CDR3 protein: CASSLGDRLNTEAFF
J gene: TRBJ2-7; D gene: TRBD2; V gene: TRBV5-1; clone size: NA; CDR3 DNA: TGCGCCAGCAGCGGCACTAGCGGATCCTACGAGCAGTACTTC; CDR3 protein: CASSGTSGSYEQYF
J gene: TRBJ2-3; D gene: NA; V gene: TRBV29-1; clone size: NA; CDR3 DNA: TGCAGCGTTGCGCCCCGAGGAGATACGCAGTATTTT; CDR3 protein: CSVAPRGDTQYF
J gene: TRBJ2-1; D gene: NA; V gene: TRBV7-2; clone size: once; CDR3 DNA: TGTGCCAGCAGCCAATTACAGGCCGTAGGGGACAATGAGCAGTTCTTC; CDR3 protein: CASSQLQAVGDNEQFF
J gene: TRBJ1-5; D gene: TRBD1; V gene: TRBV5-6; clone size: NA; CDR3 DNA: TGTGCCAGCAGCGCGTATTACAGGGGTCCCAATCAGCCCCAGCATTTT; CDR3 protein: CASSAYYRGPNQPQHF
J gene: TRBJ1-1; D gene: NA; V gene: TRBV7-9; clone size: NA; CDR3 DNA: TGTGCCAGCAACCCTGGGGACGGGGGGAGGGACACTGAAGCTTTCTTT; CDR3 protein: CASNPGDGGRDTEAFF
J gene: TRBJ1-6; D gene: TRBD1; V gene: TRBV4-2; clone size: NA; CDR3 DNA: TGTGCCAGCAGCCAAGTGGGCAACCGGGACAGTAGCAATTCACCCCTCCACTTT; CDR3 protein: CASSQVGNRDSSNSPLHF
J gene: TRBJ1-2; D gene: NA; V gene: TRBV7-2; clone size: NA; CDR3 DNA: TGTGCCAGCAGCTCCACGATGCAGGGTGGCTACACCTTC; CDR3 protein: CASSSTMQGGYTF
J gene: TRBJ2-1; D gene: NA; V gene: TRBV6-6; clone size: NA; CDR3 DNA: TGTGCCAGCAGTCCAACCTACAATGAGCAGTTCTTC; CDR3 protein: CASSPTYNEQFF